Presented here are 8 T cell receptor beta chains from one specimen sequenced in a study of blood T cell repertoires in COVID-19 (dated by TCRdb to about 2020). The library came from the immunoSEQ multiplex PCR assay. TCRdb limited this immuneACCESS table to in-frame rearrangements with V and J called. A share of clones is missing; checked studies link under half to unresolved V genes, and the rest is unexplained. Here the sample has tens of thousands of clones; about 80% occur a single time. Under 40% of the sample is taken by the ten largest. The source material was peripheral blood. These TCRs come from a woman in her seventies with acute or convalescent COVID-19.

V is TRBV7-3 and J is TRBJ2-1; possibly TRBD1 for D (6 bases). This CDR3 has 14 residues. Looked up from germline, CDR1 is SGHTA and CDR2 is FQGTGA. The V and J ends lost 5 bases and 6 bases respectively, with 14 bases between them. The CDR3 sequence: CASSPQGRANEQFF. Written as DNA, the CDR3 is TGTGCCAGCAGCCCCCAGGGGCGGGCCAATGAGCAGTTCTTC.

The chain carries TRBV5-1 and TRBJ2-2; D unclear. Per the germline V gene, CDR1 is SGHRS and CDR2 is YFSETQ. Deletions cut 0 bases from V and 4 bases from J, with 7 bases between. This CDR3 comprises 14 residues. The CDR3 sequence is CASSLEAATGELFF. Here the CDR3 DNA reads TGCGCCAGCAGCTTGGAGGCGGCCACCGGGGAGCTGTTTTTT.

CDR3 protein: CASSFQGKGETQYF. The CDR3 region has the DNA TGTGCCAGTAGTTTTCAGGGAAAGGGGGAGACCCAGTACTTC. The rearrangement links TRBV19 to TRBJ2-5; TRBD1 might be the D (5 bases). This CDR3 has 14 amino acids. Trimming removed 5 bases from V and 5 bases from J, with 15 bases in between. The germline CDR1 and CDR2 sequences are LNHDA and SQIVND (reference sequence).

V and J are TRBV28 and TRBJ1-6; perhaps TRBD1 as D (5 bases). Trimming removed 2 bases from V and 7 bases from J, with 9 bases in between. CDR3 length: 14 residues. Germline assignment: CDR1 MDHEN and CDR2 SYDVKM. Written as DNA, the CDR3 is TGTGCCAGCAGTTTACCCCCAGGGAATTCACCCCTCCACTTT. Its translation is CASSLPPGNSPLHF. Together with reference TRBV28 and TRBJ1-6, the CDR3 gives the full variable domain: DVKVTQSSRYLVKRTGEKVFLECVQDMDHENMFWYRQDPGLGLRLIYFSYDVKMKEKGDIPEGYSVSREKKERFSLILESASTNQTSMYLCASSLPPGNSPLHFGNGTRLTVT.

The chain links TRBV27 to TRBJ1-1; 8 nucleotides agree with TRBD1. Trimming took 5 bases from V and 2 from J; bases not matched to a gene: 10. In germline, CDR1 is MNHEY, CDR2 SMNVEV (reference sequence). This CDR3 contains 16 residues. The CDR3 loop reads CASSGQGFSSNTEAFF. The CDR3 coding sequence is TGTGCCAGCAGTGGACAGGGATTTTCCTCAAACACTGAAGCTTTCTTT.

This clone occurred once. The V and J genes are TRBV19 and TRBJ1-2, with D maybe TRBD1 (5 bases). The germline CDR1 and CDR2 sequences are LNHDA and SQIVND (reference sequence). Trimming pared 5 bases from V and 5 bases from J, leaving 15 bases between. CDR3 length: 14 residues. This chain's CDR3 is CASSPRDYEYGYTF. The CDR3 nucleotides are TGTGCCAGTAGTCCCCGGGACTACGAGTATGGCTACACCTTC.

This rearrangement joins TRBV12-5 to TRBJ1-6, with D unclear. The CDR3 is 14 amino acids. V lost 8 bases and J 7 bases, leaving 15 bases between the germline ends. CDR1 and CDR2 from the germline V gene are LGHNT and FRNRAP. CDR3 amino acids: CASRPWAENSPLHF. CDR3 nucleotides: TGTGCTAGTCGTCCTTGGGCAGAGAATTCACCCCTCCACTTT.

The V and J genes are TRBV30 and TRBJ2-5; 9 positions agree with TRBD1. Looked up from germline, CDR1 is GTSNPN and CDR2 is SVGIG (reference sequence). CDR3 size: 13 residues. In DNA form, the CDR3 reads TGTGCGACCTCGACAGGGGGGTACGAGACCCAGTACTTC. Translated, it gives CATSTGGYETQYF.